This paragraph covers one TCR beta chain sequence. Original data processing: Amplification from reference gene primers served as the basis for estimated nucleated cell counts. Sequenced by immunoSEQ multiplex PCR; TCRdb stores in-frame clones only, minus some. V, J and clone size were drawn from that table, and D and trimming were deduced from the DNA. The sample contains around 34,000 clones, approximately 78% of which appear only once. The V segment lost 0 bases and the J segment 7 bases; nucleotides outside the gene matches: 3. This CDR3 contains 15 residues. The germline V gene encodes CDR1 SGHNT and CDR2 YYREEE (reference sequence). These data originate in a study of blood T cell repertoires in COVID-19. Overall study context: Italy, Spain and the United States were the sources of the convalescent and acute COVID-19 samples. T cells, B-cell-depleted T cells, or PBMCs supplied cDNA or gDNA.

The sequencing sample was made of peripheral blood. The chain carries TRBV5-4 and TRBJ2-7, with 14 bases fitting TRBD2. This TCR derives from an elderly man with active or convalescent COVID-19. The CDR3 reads CASSLGTSGRSEQYF. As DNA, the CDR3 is TGTGCCAGCAGCTTGGGGACTAGCGGGAGGAGTGAGCAGTACTTC.